This T cell receptor beta chain was obtained from a study of spatial heterogeneity in lung cancer. Study at large: Detection consistently captured more beta-chain sequences than alpha-chain sequences.

Details on this clonotype: Its antigen is not known.

CDR3 length equals 15 residues. The germline V gene encodes CDR1 SGHDT and CDR2 YYEEEE. Trimming pared 3 bases from V and 0 bases from J, leaving 11 bases between. A unique molecular identifier was carried by every single TCR cDNA molecule. A single record per CDR3 protein comes from TCRdb applying MiXCR to the 5' RACE reads. The sample contains fewer than 12,000 distinct CDR3 sequences, roughly 12% of which appear only once. The sample's time point: sample taken at primary tumor resection. The approximately 69 donors had untreated early-stage non-small cell lung cancer. The study, taken as a whole, reports: It was found that expanded intratumoral alpha and beta TCR counts tracked tumor mutation counts. Coverage of tumor T cells was estimated at around 7% for alpha chains and roughly 12% for beta chains.

This chain connects TRBV5-6 to TRBJ2-3; D tentatively reads TRBD1 or TRBD2 (5 bases each). The TCR sequence derives from a male donor with early-stage non-small cell lung cancer. Specimen: lung tumor tissue, collected at surgery. In DNA, the CDR3 is TGTGCCAGCAGCTCACGGGACCGAAGCACAGATACGCAGTATTTT. Its protein is CASSSRDRSTDTQYF. The entire variable domain, with the rest obtained from reference TRBV5-6 and TRBJ2-3, is as follows: DAGVTQSPTHLIKTRGQQVTLRCSPKSGHDTVSWYQQALGQGPQFIFQYYEEEERQRGNFPDRFSGHQFPNYSSELNVNALLLGDSALYLCASSSRDRSTDTQYFGPGTRLTVL.